These 29 T cell receptor beta chains were all obtained from the same sample, sequenced in a study of T cell responses to AZD1222 COVID-19 vaccine. Clones were read by immunoSEQ multiplex PCR, and TCRdb kept only the in-frame ones, dropping some. The table shows about 140,000 clones, with approximately 93% occurring only once. The sequences come from peripheral blood, collected on day 0 of MenACWY control vaccination. Source of these receptors: an adult in good health.

This clone was seen more than once but under ten times. CDR3 in DNA: TGTGCCAGCAGCCAAGGGTACGGTGAGGAGTACTTC. It codes for CASSQGYGEEYF. The chain joins TRBV3-1 (or the pseudogene TRBV3-2) to TRBJ2-7; no reliable D call. CDR1 and CDR2 from the germline V gene are LGHDT and YNNKEL (reference sequence). CDR3 length: 12 amino acids. V was clipped by 1 base and J by 11 bases, with 12 bases between them.

This clone was observed a few times. The chain is built from TRBV4-3 and TRBJ2-1; 9 bases match TRBD2. CDR3 length: 18 amino acids. Trimming at V came to 0 bases and at J to 3 bases, leaving 9 bases not matched to a gene. Germline values: CDR1 LGHNA, CDR2 YSLEER. The CDR3 loop reads CASSQELAGGLLYNEQFF. DNA of the CDR3: TGCGCCAGCAGCCAAGAATTGGCGGGGGGGTTACTCTACAATGAGCAGTTCTTC.

V is TRBV5-4 and J is TRBJ2-3; 8 bases map to TRBD2. The length of the CDR3 is 16 residues. Germline-derived CDR1 and CDR2 are SGHNT and YYREEE (reference sequence). The ends lost 4 bases at V and 6 bases at J; junction bases unmatched: 13. The CDR3 DNA reads as TGTGCCAGCAGCCCCCTGGGGGCGGGGGGTGGCGATACGCAGTATTTT. Its protein is CASSPLGAGGGDTQYF.

This chain links TRBV12-5 with TRBJ1-5; 7 nucleotides agree with TRBD1. Germline V gene lookup returns CDR1 LGHNT and CDR2 FRNRAP. The V and J ends lost 1 base and 7 bases, in that order; junction bases with no gene match: 4. The CDR3 spans 14 residues. The CDR3 loop reads CASGLGQGGQPQHF. CDR3 coding DNA: TGTGCTAGTGGTTTGGGACAGGGAGGCCAGCCCCAGCATTTT.

The chain uses TRBV24-1 and TRBJ2-3; tentatively, D is TRBD2 (5 bases). The CDR3 runs 18 residues. The germline gives CDR1 KGHDR, CDR2 SFDVKD. V dropped 3 bases and J dropped 2 bases, with 20 bases sitting between them. The CDR3 reads CATSDRSPMRALTDTQYF. The DNA for the CDR3 is TGTGCCACCAGTGATAGATCTCCTATGAGGGCCCTCACAGATACGCAGTATTTT.

The chain joins TRBV9 to TRBJ1-2, with D possibly matching TRBD1 (5 bases). This CDR3 has 15 residues. The V gene lost 4 bases and the J gene lost 0 bases, with 13 bases spanning the gap. Germline V gene lookup returns CDR1 SGDLS and CDR2 YYNGEE. The CDR3 DNA follows: TGTGCCAGCAGCTACCGGGACGGTGCTAACTATGGCTACACCTTC. This gives the protein CASSYRDGANYGYTF.

The chain employs TRBV5-1 and TRBJ1-4; D remains unclear. Germline CDR1 is SGHRS and CDR2 is YFSETQ. The V and J ends lost 0 bases and 4 bases respectively, with 22 bases between them. The CDR3 consists of 19 residues. The CDR3 region has the DNA TGCGCCAGCAGCTTGGGGTTCGGGCGACCGTCTGGTGGTAATGAAAAACTGTTTTTT. Encoded protein: CASSLGFGRPSGGNEKLFF.

The chain links TRBV18 to TRBJ2-7; D call uncertain. This CDR3 has 13 residues. The germline gives CDR1 KGHSH, CDR2 LQKENI. V shed 5 bases and J shed 3 bases, with 11 bases lying between them. CDR3 amino acids: CASSSTPNYEQYF. The CDR3 bases are TGTGCCAGCTCATCGACTCCGAACTACGAGCAGTACTTC.

V is TRBV30 and J is TRBJ1-1; D is ambiguous. Germline values: CDR1 GTSNPN, CDR2 SVGIG (reference sequence). Trimming pared 0 bases from V and 11 bases from J, leaving 10 bases between. The CDR3 has 11 amino acids. The CDR3 DNA sequence: TGTGCCTGGAGTGTTCTTTATAGGGCTTTCTTT. Protein sequence: CAWSVLYRAFF.

V gene TRBV4-3 combines with J gene TRBJ1-6, with D unresolved. This CDR3 has 13 amino acids. Germline values: CDR1 LGHNA, CDR2 YSLEER. Trimming removed 2 bases at V and 6 bases at J, with 5 bases between. The CDR3 bases are TGCGCCAGCAGCCAATTGACTAATTCACCCCTCCACTTT. This gives the protein CASSQLTNSPLHF.

The chain is built from TRBV9 and TRBJ2-1; TRBD1 is a possible D gene (5 bases). V was trimmed by 4 bases and J by 3 bases, leaving 11 bases between them. The CDR3 sequence is 14 residues long. Germline lookup yields CDR1 SGDLS and CDR2 YYNGEE. CDR3: CASSPPRGYNEQFF. The CDR3 coding sequence is TGTGCCAGCAGCCCCCCAAGGGGCTACAATGAGCAGTTCTTC.

This chain links TRBV7-9 with TRBJ1-1; a weak D match, TRBD1 (6 bases). This CDR3 contains 12 residues. Germline V gene sequence: CDR1 SEHNR, CDR2 FQNEAQ (reference sequence). Trimming removed 1 base from V and 11 bases from J, with 11 bases in between. This chain's CDR3 is CASSLVGRGAFF. The CDR3 region has the DNA TGTGCCAGCAGCTTAGTCGGCAGGGGTGCTTTCTTT.

V and J are TRBV14 and TRBJ1-1; D gene ambiguous. The CDR3 runs to 13 residues. Germline loops: CDR1 SGHDN, CDR2 FVKESK. V was pared by 3 bases and J by 0 bases, with 5 bases between. The CDR3 is CASSHGVNTEAFF. The CDR3 DNA is TGTGCCAGCAGCCACGGGGTGAACACTGAAGCTTTCTTT.

This rearrangement joins TRBV4-2 to TRBJ2-3; TRBD2 is a possible D gene (5 bases). This CDR3 region has 17 residues. The V and J ends lost 0 bases and 2 bases respectively, with 15 bases between them. CDR1 and CDR2 from the germline V gene are LGHNA and YNFKEQ. CDR3 region: CASSQELVRRNTDTQYF. CDR3 coding DNA: TGTGCCAGCAGCCAAGAATTGGTCAGGAGGAACACAGATACGCAGTATTTT.

V usage is TRBV6-2 or TRBV6-3 and J usage is TRBJ1-1; TRBD1 matches at 8 bases. In germline, CDR1 is MNHEY, CDR2 SVGEGT. J gave up 5 bases and V 4 bases, and 9 bases lay outside the gene matches. This CDR3 region has 15 residues. The DNA for the CDR3 is TGTGCCAGCAGTTGGGGGGACAGGCGTCGAACTGAAGCTTTCTTT. This encodes CASSWGDRRRTEAFF.

The chain recombines TRBV5-6 with TRBJ1-1, with 7 bases lining up with TRBD1. The CDR3 loop spans 16 amino acids. J gave up 0 bases and V 7 bases, and 12 bases lay outside the gene matches. Per germline, CDR1 SGHDT and CDR2 YYEEEE. CDR3 in amino acids: CASGNDRVRVNTEAFF. The CDR3 region has the DNA TGTGCCAGCGGCAACGACAGGGTACGGGTGAACACTGAAGCTTTCTTT.

The chain is built from TRBV6-1 and TRBJ2-3; 9 positions match TRBD1. There are 17 residues in the CDR3. Germline V gene sequence: CDR1 MNHNS, CDR2 SASEGT. J gave up 1 base and V 3 bases, and 8 bases lay outside the gene matches. As DNA, the CDR3 is TGTGCCAGCAGTGAGGGGACAGGGCAGGTTCGCACAGATACGCAGTATTTT. This translates into CASSEGTGQVRTDTQYF.

V gene TRBV18 combines with J gene TRBJ1-1, with no clear D. The CDR3 spans 14 residues. Per germline, CDR1 KGHSH and CDR2 LQKENI. Trimming shortened V by 0 bases and J by 7 bases, and 12 bases separated the two germline ends. The CDR3 sequence: CASSPPRSGVEAFF. In DNA, the CDR3 is TGTGCCAGCTCACCACCGCGGTCAGGAGTTGAAGCTTTCTTT.

The rearrangement uses TRBV27 and TRBJ1-2; D gene uncertain. Germline-derived CDR1 and CDR2 are MNHEY and SMNVEV (reference sequence). Trimming shortened V by 3 bases and J by 3 bases, and 8 bases separated the two germline ends. The CDR3 length is 13 residues. The CDR3 loop is CASSLGGYYGYTF. CDR3 sequence (DNA): TGTGCCAGCAGTTTGGGCGGATACTATGGCTACACCTTC.

V usage is TRBV18 and J usage is TRBJ2-3; D unclear. Trimming took 4 bases from V and 9 from J, leaving 17 bases between them. This CDR3 has 14 amino acids. Germline values: CDR1 KGHSH, CDR2 LQKENI. The CDR3 sequence is CASSLSASQVTQYF. CDR3 in DNA: TGTGCCAGCTCACTAAGCGCCTCACAAGTCACGCAGTATTTT.

The rearrangement joins TRBV4-2 to TRBJ2-1; TRBD2 agrees at 8 bases. Losses at the gene ends were 0 bases for V and 10 bases for J; bases not matched to a gene: 8. This CDR3 contains 15 residues. Germline V gene sequence: CDR1 LGHNA, CDR2 YNFKEQ. CDR3 residues: CASSQDVGLVIEQFF. In DNA form, the CDR3 reads TGTGCCAGCAGCCAAGATGTGGGACTAGTAATCGAGCAGTTCTTC.

This clone is a singleton in its sample. The chain has TRBV15 and TRBJ2-1; 8 nucleotides match TRBD2. Germline CDR1 LNHNV, CDR2 YYDKDF (reference sequence). J was trimmed by 4 bases and V by 0 bases; bases with no gene match: 5. This CDR3 has 16 amino acids. The CDR3, as DNA: TGTGCCACCAGCAGAGATTCGGCGGGGGGTTACAATGAGCAGTTCTTC. Its protein product is CATSRDSAGGYNEQFF.

J is TRBJ1-1 and V is TRBV28; D remains unclear. This CDR3 region has 15 residues. V was pared by 6 bases and J by 0 bases, with 14 bases between. CDR1 is MDHEN, CDR2 SYDVKM, per germline. CDR3 loop: CASREVVGLNTEAFF. As DNA, the CDR3 is TGTGCCAGCAGGGAGGTGGTAGGACTGAACACTGAAGCTTTCTTT.

This clone was counted a few times. The J gene is TRBJ1-4, the V gene TRBV20-1; D not resolved. The V end was cut by 8 bases, the J end by 7 bases, with 11 bases between. The CDR3 is 11 amino acids. Germline loops: CDR1 DFQATT, CDR2 SNEGSKA (reference sequence). CDR3 protein: CSSGSAEKLFF. The CDR3 DNA reads TGCAGTTCAGGTAGCGCTGAAAAACTGTTTTTT.

V gene TRBV5-5 combines with J gene TRBJ2-1, with TRBD1 as a possible D gene (6 bases). The CDR3 is made up of 15 amino acids. CDR1 SGHKS and CDR2 YYEKEE come from the germline V gene (reference sequence). V dropped 3 bases and J dropped 3 bases, with 13 bases sitting between them. This CDR3 reads CASSSNQGNYNEQFF. The CDR3 coding sequence is TGTGCCAGCAGCTCAAATCAGGGGAACTACAATGAGCAGTTCTTC.

The rearrangement uses TRBV15 and TRBJ1-2; no clear D gene. With 0 bases removed from V and 7 bases from J, the gap between germline ends came to 6 bases. The germline gives CDR1 LNHNV, CDR2 YYDKDF (reference sequence). CDR3 length equals 12 residues. The CDR3 DNA sequence: TGTGCCACCAGCAGAGATAGCGGTGGCTACACCTTC. This translates into CATSRDSGGYTF.

The chain couples TRBV14 to TRBJ2-7; D might be TRBD1 (6 bases). The ends were cut back, 2 bases at V and 3 bases at J, with 14 bases in the middle. The CDR3 is 15 amino acids. Looked up from germline, CDR1 is SGHDN and CDR2 is FVKESK. CDR3 coding DNA: TGTGCCAGCAGCCAATTCCGCGGACAGTTCTACGAGCAGTACTTC. Translated: CASSQFRGQFYEQYF.

This clone was observed a single time. The genes are TRBV15 and TRBJ1-6; D gene uncertain. Germline V gene lookup returns CDR1 LNHNV and CDR2 YYDKDF (reference sequence). CDR3 length equals 14 residues. Trimming took off 6 bases at V and 0 bases at J, with 6 bases between the two ends. This chain's CDR3 is CATRKSSYNSPLHF. The DNA for the CDR3 is TGTGCCACCAGGAAGAGCTCCTATAATTCACCCCTCCACTTT. Drawing the rest from reference TRBV15 and TRBJ1-6, the complete variable domain is DAMVIQNPRYQVTQFGKPVTLSCSQTLNHNVMYWYQQKSSQAPKLLFHYYDKDFNNEADTPDNFQSRRPNTSFCFLDIRSPGLGDTAMYLCATRKSSYNSPLHFGNGTRLTVT.

The chain employs TRBV7-7 and TRBJ2-5; 12 positions match TRBD2. Losses at the gene ends were 5 bases for V and 2 bases for J; bases not matched to a gene: 3. Germline V gene data show CDR1 as SSHAT and CDR2 as FNYEAQ (reference sequence). The CDR3 loop spans 15 amino acids. The CDR3: CASSPGLAGQETQYF. In DNA form, the CDR3 reads TGTGCCAGCAGCCCCGGACTAGCGGGACAAGAGACCCAGTACTTC.